A selection of T cell receptor beta chains follows, all from one sample in a study of blood T cells in healthy people across ages. TCRdb processed the 5' RACE reads anew with MiXCR; each CDR3 protein has one entry. This table has approximately 2,000,000 distinct CDR3 sequences, about 39% appearing once. What was sequenced was blood. These receptor sequences come from a human donor in good health. Both conserved end residues are part of each CDR3. The order of the fields is D gene, clone size, V gene, J gene, CDR3 DNA, CDR3 protein. A D gene is named only where the DNA matches it firmly. The size field is filled for only some rows; it gives once, few, many or a size class.

.	.	TRBV29-1	TRBJ1-4	TGCAGCGCAGACACTAATGAAAAACTGTTTTTT	CSADTNEKLFF
.	few	TRBV5-1	TRBJ2-5	TGCGCCAGCAGCTTTTACGGGGATGTACTGGAGACCCAGTACTTC	CASSFYGDVLETQYF
TRBD2	.	TRBV6-6	TRBJ2-7	TGTGCCAGCCAGCCTAGCGGGGGGTATCACGAGCAGTACTTC	CASQPSGGYHEQYF
.	.	TRBV28	TRBJ1-4	TGTGCCAGCACCAGTTTTGAAGAAAAACTGTTTTTT	CASTSFEEKLFF
TRBD2	.	TRBV3-1	TRBJ2-1	TGTGCCAGCAGCCAAGGGCGTCGGTGGGTAGCGGGGGAGGACAATGAGCGGTTCTTC	CASSQGRRWVAGEDNERFF
TRBD2	.	TRBV5-6	TRBJ2-5	TGTGCCAGCAGCCTTGCTAGCGGGGGGGTTGAAGAGACCCAGTACTTC	CASSLASGGVEETQYF
.	few	TRBV13	TRBJ2-3	TGTGCCAGCAGCTTCGGGACTCCGGAATCAGTTGCAGATACGCAGTATTTT	CASSFGTPESVADTQYF
.	.	TRBV7-9	TRBJ2-7	TGTGCCAGCAGCTTACCCACACAGGGTCGAATCTACGAGCAGTACTTC	CASSLPTQGRIYEQYF
.	.	TRBV5-1	TRBJ2-5	TGCGCCGGACTAAAGACTAAGTCGAACCTGGAGACCCAGTACTTC	CAGLKTKSNLETQYF
TRBD1	.	TRBV7-2	TRBJ1-1	TGTGCCAGCAGCCAACAGGGGGTGAGGAACACTGAAGCTTTCTTT	CASSQQGVRNTEAFF
.	.	TRBV10-3	TRBJ1-2	TGTGCCATCCCAGGAGACAGCTATGGCTACACCTTC	CAIPGDSYGYTF
TRBD1	.	TRBV7-2	TRBJ1-2	TGTGCCAGCAGCCGGGACAGCCCCTATGGCTACACCTTC	CASSRDSPYGYTF
TRBD2	.	TRBV20-1	TRBJ2-2	TGCAGTGCTATACTAGCGGGGGGGACCGGGGAGCTGTTTTTT	CSAILAGGTGELFF
.	.	TRBV6-1	TRBJ1-2	TGTGCCAGCAGTGAACATAAGGAGCTCTATGGCTACACCTTC	CASSEHKELYGYTF
.	.	TRBV12-5	TRBJ2-7	TGTGCTAGTGGTTTGGCCCGACAGGTAGGGGGGTACTACGAGCAGTACTTC	CASGLARQVGGYYEQYF
.	many	TRBV12-3/TRBV12-4	TRBJ2-7	TGTGCCAGTGGGGAGTCCCAGGGAGAGCAGTACTTC	CASGESQGEQYF
TRBD1	.	TRBV7-2	TRBJ2-1	TGTGCCAGCAGCTTAACAGGGGGTTACAACAATGAGCAGTTCTTC	CASSLTGGYNNEQFF
.	many	TRBV13	TRBJ1-2	TGTGCCAGCAGCTTAGGTGGCAATCTATATGGCTACACCTTC	CASSLGGNLYGYTF
.	few	TRBV7-3	TRBJ2-7	TGTGCCAGCAGCCCCACGGACTACCCTTCCTACGAGCAGTACTTC	CASSPTDYPSYEQYF
.	.	TRBV7-2	TRBJ2-3	TGTGCCAGCACCCGGAAGAAGGGGGGAGCTAGCACGGATACGCAGTATTTT	CASTRKKGGASTDTQYF
.	.	TRBV4-2	TRBJ1-2	TGTGCCAGCAGCCAAGATTGGGGGCGGTACTATGGCTACACCTTC	CASSQDWGRYYGYTF
.	few	TRBV20-1	TRBJ1-5	TGCAGTGCTAGAGTGGCGGTACATCAGCCCCAGCATTTT	CSARVAVHQPQHF
.	.	TRBV6-2/TRBV6-3	TRBJ1-1	TGTGCCAGCAGTCCTCCCTCGGCAGGAGTGAAACCTGAAGCTTTCTTT	CASSPPSAGVKPEAFF
TRBD2	.	TRBV18	TRBJ2-1	TGTGCCAGCTCACCACCGTCTGGGGGGGCCTACAATGAGCAGTTCTTC	CASSPPSGGAYNEQFF
.	.	TRBV5-1	TRBJ1-1	TGCGCCAGCAGCTTGGAGGACGGGATGTACACTGAAGCTTTCTTT	CASSLEDGMYTEAFF
TRBD2	.	TRBV20-1	TRBJ2-1	TGCAGTGCTGGCCTCAGACTAGCGGGAAGCCCTGGGAATGAGCAGTTCTTC	CSAGLRLAGSPGNEQFF
.	few	TRBV28	TRBJ1-2	TGTGCCAGCAGGCCCCCGGGTGCGGGGGGCTACACCTTC	CASRPPGAGGYTF
.	few	TRBV28	TRBJ2-4	TGTGCCAGCAGTTCCATGTCCATTCAGTACTTC	CASSSMSIQYF
.	.	TRBV7-2	TRBJ1-2	TGTGCCAGCAGCTTATTTTCGACTGACTACACCTTC	CASSLFSTDYTF
.	.	TRBV5-1	TRBJ2-2	TGCGCCAGCACTTGGAACAACGCGAACACCGGGGAGCTGTTTTTT	CASTWNNANTGELFF
.	.	TRBV7-6	TRBJ2-7	TGTGCCAGCAGCTTGCAGGAAAACTCCTACAATGAGCAGTACTTC	CASSLQENSYNEQYF
.	.	TRBV4-3	TRBJ2-7	TGCGCCAGCAGCCAAGAAAGGGCGGTGACCTACGAGCAGTACTTC	CASSQERAVTYEQYF
TRBD2	.	TRBV7-2	TRBJ2-2	TGTGCCAGCAGCTCGGGACTAGCGGGCGGGGAGCTGTTTTTT	CASSSGLAGGELFF
.	many	TRBV15	TRBJ2-5	TGTGCCACCAGCAGAGGAGGGACAAAGGGAGGAGACCAGTACTTC	CATSRGGTKGGDQYF
TRBD1	.	TRBV29-1	TRBJ1-5	TGCAGCGTAACAGGGGGCGAGGAGCAGCCCCAGCATTTT	CSVTGGEEQPQHF
.	.	TRBV7-2	TRBJ2-1	TGTGCCAGCAGCCAGGGGATGAACAATGAGCAGTTCTTC	CASSQGMNNEQFF
.	.	TRBV27	TRBJ1-5	TGTGCCAGCAGTTTCAGGGGATGGAGCAATCAGCCCCAGCATTTT	CASSFRGWSNQPQHF
TRBD1	.	TRBV4-2	TRBJ1-2	TGTGCCAGCAGCCATGCAGGACAGGGCAACTATGGCTACACCTTC	CASSHAGQGNYGYTF
.	.	TRBV10-3	TRBJ2-4	TGTGCCATCAGCAGCGCCGCCTTAGAGTTGGGCATTCAGTACTTC	CAISSAALELGIQYF
TRBD1	.	TRBV10-3	TRBJ2-5	TGTGCCACCTGGACAGGGGGGTACCAAGAGACCCAGTACTTC	CATWTGGYQETQYF
.	.	TRBV20-1	TRBJ1-4	TGCAGTTCCCTGGACAGAACTAATGAAAAACTGTTTTTT	CSSLDRTNEKLFF
TRBD1	.	TRBV6-2/TRBV6-3	TRBJ2-1	TGTGCCAGCAGTTACTCCGGGACAGGGGGCAGTGGGCAGTTCTTC	CASSYSGTGGSGQFF
.	.	TRBV6-5	TRBJ2-7	TGTGCCAGCAGGCGCGACAGTCCCCCCTACGAGCAGTACTTC	CASRRDSPPYEQYF
.	few	TRBV5-1	TRBJ1-6	TGCGCCAGCAGCCGGGCAGCAAATAATTCACCCCTCCACTTT	CASSRAANNSPLHF
TRBD2	.	TRBV5-1	TRBJ2-3	TGCGCCAGCAGCTCGGCCCCCGGACTAGGAGGGGATACGCAGTATTTT	CASSSAPGLGGDTQYF
.	many	TRBV6-6	TRBJ1-5	TGTGCCAGCAGCTTTAGTCAGCCCCAGCATTTT	CASSFSQPQHF
TRBD2	.	TRBV4-3	TRBJ2-3	TGCGCCAGCAGCCAAGCACTAGCGGGGGGAGTAGATACGCAGTATTTT	CASSQALAGGVDTQYF
.	once	TRBV9	TRBJ1-5	TGTGCCAGCAGCACTGACCGCAGCAATCAGCCCCGGCATTTT	CASSTDRSNQPRHF
.	.	TRBV9	TRBJ2-3	TGTGCCAGCAGCCCCCCCAGAGTGCATACGCAGTATTTT	CASSPPRVHTQYF
TRBD1	.	TRBV20-1	TRBJ2-6	TGCAGTGCTACGACAGGGCGGGCTGGGGCCAACGTCCGGACTTTC	CSATTGRAGANVRTF
.	.	TRBV5-1	TRBJ2-6	TGCGCCAGCAGCTTGGCGTGGGACGCGCCTTCTGGGGCCAACGCCCTGACTTTC	CASSLAWDAPSGANALTF
.	.	TRBV20-1	TRBJ1-5	TGCAGTGCCCGGAGAGCAGGCATGGTAGATCAGCCCCAGCATTTT	CSARRAGMVDQPQHF
TRBD2	.	TRBV5-6	TRBJ2-1	TGTGCCAGCAGCTTGATGGGACTAGCTATTAATGAGCAGTTCTTC	CASSLMGLAINEQFF
.	.	TRBV28	TRBJ2-7	TGTGCCAGCAGTTTATTTAGTAGCAGGGAGGACTACGAGCAGTACTTC	CASSLFSSREDYEQYF
.	.	TRBV12-3/TRBV12-4	TRBJ2-3	TGTGCCAGCAGTCCTTCACTACCGGAGTATTTT	CASSPSLPEYF